This T cell receptor beta chain was documented in a study of CD8 T cells in ankylosing spondylitis. The study, taken as a whole, reports: Reported data indicate significant enrichment of disease-linked clones within matched ankylosing spondylitis synovial fluid.

TCRdb analysed the 5' RACE reads with MiXCR anew, one entry per CDR3 protein. The data contain under 150,000 distinct CDR3 sequences, roughly 13% of them singletons. This clonotype was seen many times. As yet, its antigen is unknown. The sequence was collected from a female donor with ankylosing spondylitis or in good health (not recorded which). Source material: blood, either unsorted or a sorted T cell fraction (not recorded which).

CDR3 coding DNA: TGCGCCAGCAGCATAGCGGGGGGGCTCCCAGATACGCAGTATTTT. The encoded protein is CASSIAGGLPDTQYF. V and J are TRBV5-1 and TRBJ2-3, with 11 nucleotides matching TRBD2. This CDR3 is 15 amino acids long. Looked up from germline, CDR1 is SGHRS and CDR2 is YFSETQ. Germline trimming cut 4 bases from V and 4 bases from J; bases unmatched to any gene: 5.